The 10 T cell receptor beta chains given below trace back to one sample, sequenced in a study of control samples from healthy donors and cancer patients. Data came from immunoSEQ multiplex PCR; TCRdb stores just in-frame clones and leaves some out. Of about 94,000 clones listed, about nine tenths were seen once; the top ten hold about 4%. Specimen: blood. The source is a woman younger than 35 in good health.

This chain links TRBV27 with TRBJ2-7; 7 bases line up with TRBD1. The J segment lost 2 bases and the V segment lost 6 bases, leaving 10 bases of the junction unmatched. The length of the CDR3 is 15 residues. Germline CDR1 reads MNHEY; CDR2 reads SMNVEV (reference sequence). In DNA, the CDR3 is TGTGCCAGCAGGGTAACACCGGGACAGACCTACGAGCAGTACTTC. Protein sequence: CASRVTPGQTYEQYF.

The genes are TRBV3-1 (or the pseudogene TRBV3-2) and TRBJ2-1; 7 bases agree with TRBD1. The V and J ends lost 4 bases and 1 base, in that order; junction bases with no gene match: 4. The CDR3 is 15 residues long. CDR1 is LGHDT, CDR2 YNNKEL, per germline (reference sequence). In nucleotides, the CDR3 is TGTGCCAGCAGCCGTCCGGACAGGTCCTACAATGAGCAGTTCTTC. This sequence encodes CASSRPDRSYNEQFF.

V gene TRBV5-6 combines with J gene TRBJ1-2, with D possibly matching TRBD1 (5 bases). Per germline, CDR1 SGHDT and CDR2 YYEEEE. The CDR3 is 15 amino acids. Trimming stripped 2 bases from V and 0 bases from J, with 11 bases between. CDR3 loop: CASSLQAFPNYGYTF. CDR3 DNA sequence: TGTGCCAGCAGCTTACAGGCATTTCCTAACTATGGCTACACCTTC.

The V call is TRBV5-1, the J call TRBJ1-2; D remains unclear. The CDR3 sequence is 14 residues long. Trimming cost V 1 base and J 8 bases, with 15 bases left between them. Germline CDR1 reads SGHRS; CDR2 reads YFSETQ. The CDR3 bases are TGCGCCAGCAGCTTGAGCACGGGCTCCGAGGGCTACACCTTC. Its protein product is CASSLSTGSEGYTF.

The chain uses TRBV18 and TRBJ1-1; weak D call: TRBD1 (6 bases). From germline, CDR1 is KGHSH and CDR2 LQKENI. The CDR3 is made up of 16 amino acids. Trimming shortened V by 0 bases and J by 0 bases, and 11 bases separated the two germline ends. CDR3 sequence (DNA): TGTGCCAGCTCACCACCGAGGGGGAGTATGAACACTGAAGCTTTCTTT. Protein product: CASSPPRGSMNTEAFF.

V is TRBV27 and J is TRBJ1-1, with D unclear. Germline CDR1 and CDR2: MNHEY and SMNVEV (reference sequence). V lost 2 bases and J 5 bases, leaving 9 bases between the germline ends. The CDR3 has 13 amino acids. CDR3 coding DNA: TGTGCCAGCAGTTTAATAGTGGGAACTGAAGCTTTCTTT. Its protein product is CASSLIVGTEAFF.

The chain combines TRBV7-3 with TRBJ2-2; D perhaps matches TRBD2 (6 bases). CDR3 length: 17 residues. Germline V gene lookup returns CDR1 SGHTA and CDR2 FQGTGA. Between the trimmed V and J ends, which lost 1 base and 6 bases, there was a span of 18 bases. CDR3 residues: CASSLKPQFGGPGELFF. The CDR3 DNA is TGTGCCAGCAGCTTAAAGCCTCAGTTCGGGGGACCCGGGGAGCTGTTTTTT.

CDR3 coding DNA: TGTGCCAGCAGCGCCCGACAGAGCTCCTATAATTCACCCCTCCACTTT. Its protein product is CASSARQSSYNSPLHF. The chain is built from TRBV11-2 and TRBJ1-6; maybe TRBD1 (5 bases). The germline CDR1 and CDR2 sequences are SGHAT and FQNNGV. V lost 5 bases and J lost 0, with 11 bases in between. The length of the CDR3 is 16 residues. Based on the CDR3 plus reference TRBV11-2 and TRBJ1-6, the full variable domain is EAGVAQSPRYKIIEKRQSVAFWCNPISGHATLYWYQQILGQGPKLLIQFQNNGVVDDSQLPKDRFSAERLKGVDSTLKIQPAKLEDSAVYLCASSARQSSYNSPLHFGNGTRLTVT.

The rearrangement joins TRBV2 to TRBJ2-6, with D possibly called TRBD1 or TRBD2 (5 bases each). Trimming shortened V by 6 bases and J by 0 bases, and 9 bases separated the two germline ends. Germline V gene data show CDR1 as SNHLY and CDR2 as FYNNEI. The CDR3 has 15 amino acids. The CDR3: CASRGDGSGANVLTF. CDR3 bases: TGTGCCAGCAGGGGGGACGGCTCTGGGGCCAACGTCCTGACTTTC.

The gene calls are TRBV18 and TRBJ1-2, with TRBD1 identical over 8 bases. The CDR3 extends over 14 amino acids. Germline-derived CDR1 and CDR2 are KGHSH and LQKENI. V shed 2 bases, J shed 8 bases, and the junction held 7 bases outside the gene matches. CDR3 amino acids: CASSPSGQGRGYTF. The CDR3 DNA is TGTGCCAGCTCACCATCCGGACAGGGAAGAGGCTACACCTTC. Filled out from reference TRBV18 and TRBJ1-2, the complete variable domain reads NAGVMQNPRHLVRRRGQEARLRCSPMKGHSHVYWYRQLPEEGLKFMVYLQKENIIDESGMPKERFSAEFPKEGPSILRIQQVVRGDSAAYFCASSPSGQGRGYTFGSGTRLTVV.